This T cell receptor (beta chain) was captured by sequencing in a study of OX40 agonist ivuxolimab in advanced cancers. As for the study in general: The dose-escalation cohort was approximately 84% male, with a mean age of approximately 62 years, ranging roughly 20 to 90. Findings of the study overall: Low clonal expansion, among the lowest seen, marked partial responders at 0.1-3.0 mg/kg. CD8+ T cells showed, on average, more clonal expansion than CD4+ cells.

With regard to this clone: What it binds is not known.

The CDR3 spans 15 residues. Germline CDR1 and CDR2: KGHSH and LQKENI. Trimming shortened V by 3 bases and J by 0 bases, and 10 bases separated the two germline ends. The method was immunoSEQ multiplex PCR; TCRdb's version includes in-frame clones alone and lacks a portion of them. The sample yields fewer than 90,000 clones, roughly nine tenths seen once. The sequencing used CD4+ or CD8+ T cells sorted from blood, collected in a trial of the OX40 agonist ivuxolimab. This receptor was identified in an adult with an advanced solid tumor such as melanoma, head and neck, liver or kidney cancer. This chain links TRBV18 with TRBJ2-3, with D maybe TRBD2 (7 bases). DNA for the CDR3: TGTGCCAGCTCACCCGGGGGGCAAAGCACAGATACGCAGTATTTT. Translated, it gives CASSPGGQSTDTQYF.